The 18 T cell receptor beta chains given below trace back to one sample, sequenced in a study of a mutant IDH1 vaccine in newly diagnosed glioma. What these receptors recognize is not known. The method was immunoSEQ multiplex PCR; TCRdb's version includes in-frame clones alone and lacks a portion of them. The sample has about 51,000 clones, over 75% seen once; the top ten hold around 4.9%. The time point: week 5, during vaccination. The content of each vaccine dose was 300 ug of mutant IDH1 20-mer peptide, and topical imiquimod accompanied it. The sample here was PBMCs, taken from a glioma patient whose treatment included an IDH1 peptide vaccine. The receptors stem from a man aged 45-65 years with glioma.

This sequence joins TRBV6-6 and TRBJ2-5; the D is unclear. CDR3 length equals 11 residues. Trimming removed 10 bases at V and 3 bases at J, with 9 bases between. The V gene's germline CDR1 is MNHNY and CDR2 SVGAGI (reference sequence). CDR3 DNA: TGTGCCACCAGGAACGAAGAGACCCAGTACTTC. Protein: CATRNEETQYF.

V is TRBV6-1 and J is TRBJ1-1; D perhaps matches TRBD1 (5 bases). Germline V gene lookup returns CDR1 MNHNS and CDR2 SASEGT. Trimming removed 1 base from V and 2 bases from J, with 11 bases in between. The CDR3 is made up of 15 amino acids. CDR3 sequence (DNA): TGTGCCAGCAGTGAAGGGTGGGGCGGAAACACTGAAGCTTTCTTT. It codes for CASSEGWGGNTEAFF.

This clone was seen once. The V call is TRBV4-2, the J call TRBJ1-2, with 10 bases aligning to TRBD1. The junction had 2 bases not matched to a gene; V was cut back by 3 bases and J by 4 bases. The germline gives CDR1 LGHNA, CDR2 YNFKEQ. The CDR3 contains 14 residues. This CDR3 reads CASSHGQGGYGYTF. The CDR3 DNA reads TGTGCCAGCAGCCACGGACAGGGGGGCTATGGCTACACCTTC.

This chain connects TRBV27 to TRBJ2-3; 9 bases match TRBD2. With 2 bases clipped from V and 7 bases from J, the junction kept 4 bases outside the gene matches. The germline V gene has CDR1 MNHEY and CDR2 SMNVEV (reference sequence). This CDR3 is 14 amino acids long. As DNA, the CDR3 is TGTGCCAGCAGTTTAGGAGCGGGGGGTTATACGCAGTATTTT. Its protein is CASSLGAGGYTQYF.

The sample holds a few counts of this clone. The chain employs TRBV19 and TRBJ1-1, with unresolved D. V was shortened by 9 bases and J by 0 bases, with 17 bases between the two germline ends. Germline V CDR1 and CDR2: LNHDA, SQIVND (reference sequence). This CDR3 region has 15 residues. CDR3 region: CASRGLWAVNTEAFF. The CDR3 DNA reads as TGTGCCAGCCGGGGTTTATGGGCGGTGAACACTGAAGCTTTCTTT.

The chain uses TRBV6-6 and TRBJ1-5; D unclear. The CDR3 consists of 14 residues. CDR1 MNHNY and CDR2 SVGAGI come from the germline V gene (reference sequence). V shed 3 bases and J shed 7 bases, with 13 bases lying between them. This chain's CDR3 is CASSYNTGVQPQHF. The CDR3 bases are TGTGCCAGCAGTTATAATACGGGAGTGCAGCCCCAGCATTTT.

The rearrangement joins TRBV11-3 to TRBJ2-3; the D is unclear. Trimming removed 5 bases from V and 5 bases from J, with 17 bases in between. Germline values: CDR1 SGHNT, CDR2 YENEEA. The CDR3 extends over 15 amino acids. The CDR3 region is CASSPGSGVLDTQYF. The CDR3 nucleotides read TGTGCCAGCAGCCCAGGATCCGGTGTGCTAGATACGCAGTATTTT.

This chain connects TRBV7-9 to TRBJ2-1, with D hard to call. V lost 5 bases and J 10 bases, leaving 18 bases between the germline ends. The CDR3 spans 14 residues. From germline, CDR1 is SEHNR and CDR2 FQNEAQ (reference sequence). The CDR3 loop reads CASSPGVGYDEQFF. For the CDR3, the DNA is TGTGCCAGCAGCCCTGGTGTCGGGTATGACGAGCAGTTCTTC.

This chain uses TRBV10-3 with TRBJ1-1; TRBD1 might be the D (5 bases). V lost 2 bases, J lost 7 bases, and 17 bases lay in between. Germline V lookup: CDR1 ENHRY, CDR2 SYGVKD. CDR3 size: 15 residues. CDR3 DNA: TGTGCCATCAGTGAGAAGGAGGGAAGGGGCGTTGAAGCTTTCTTT. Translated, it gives CAISEKEGRGVEAFF.

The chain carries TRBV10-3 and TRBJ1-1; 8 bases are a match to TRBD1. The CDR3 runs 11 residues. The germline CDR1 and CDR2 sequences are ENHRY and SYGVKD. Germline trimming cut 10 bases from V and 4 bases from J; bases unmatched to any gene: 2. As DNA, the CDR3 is TGTGCCACCGGACAGGGCACTGAAGCTTTCTTT. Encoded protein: CATGQGTEAFF.

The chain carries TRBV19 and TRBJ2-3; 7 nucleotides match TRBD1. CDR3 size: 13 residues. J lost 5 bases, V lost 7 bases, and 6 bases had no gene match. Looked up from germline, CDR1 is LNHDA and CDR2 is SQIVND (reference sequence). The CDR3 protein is CASTDRVGDTQYF. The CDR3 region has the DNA TGTGCCAGTACTGACAGGGTTGGAGATACGCAGTATTTT. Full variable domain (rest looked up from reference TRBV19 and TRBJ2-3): DGGITQSPKYLFRKEGQNVTLSCEQNLNHDAMYWYRQDPGQGLRLIYYSQIVNDFQKGDIAEGYSVSREKKESFPLTVTSAQKNPTAFYLCASTDRVGDTQYFGPGTRLTVL.

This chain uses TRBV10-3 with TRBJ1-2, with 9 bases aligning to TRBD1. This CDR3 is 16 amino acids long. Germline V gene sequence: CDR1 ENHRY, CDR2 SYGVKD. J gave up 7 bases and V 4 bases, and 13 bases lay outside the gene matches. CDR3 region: CAISGSSTGGAGGYTF. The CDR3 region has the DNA TGTGCCATCAGTGGGTCGAGTACAGGGGGCGCGGGTGGCTACACCTTC.

This CDR3 is CASSVSGPYEQYF. The CDR3, as DNA: TGTGCCAGCAGCGTCAGTGGCCCCTACGAGCAGTACTTC. The chain employs TRBV7-2 and TRBJ2-7, with unresolved D. This CDR3 has 13 amino acids. Germline V gene lookup returns CDR1 SGHTA and CDR2 FQGNSA. Trimming removed 5 bases from V and 2 bases from J, with 10 bases in between.

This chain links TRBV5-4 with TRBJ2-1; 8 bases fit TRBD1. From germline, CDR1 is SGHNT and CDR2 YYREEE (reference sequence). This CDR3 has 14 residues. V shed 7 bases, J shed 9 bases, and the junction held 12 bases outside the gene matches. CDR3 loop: CASAPGQGFGEQFF. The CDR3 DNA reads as TGTGCCAGCGCGCCTGGACAGGGATTTGGTGAGCAGTTCTTC.

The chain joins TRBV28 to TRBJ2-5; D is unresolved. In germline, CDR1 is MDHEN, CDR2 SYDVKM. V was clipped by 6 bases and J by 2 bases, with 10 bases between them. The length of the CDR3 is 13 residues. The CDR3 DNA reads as TGTGCCAGCAGCTCCGGGCCTCAAGAGACCCAGTACTTC. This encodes CASSSGPQETQYF.

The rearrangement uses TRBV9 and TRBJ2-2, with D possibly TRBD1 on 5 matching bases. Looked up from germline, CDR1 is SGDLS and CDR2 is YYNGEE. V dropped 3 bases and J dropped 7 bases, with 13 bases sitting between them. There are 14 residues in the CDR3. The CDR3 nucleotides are TGTGCCAGCAGCGATGGACAAAGGGTCGGGGAGCTGTTTTTT. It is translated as CASSDGQRVGELFF.

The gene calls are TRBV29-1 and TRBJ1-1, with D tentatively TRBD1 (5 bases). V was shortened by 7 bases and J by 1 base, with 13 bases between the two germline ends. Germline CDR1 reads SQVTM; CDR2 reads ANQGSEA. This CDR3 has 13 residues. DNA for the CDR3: TGCAGCGGCTCCGCGACAGAGAACACTGAAGCTTTCTTT. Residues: CSGSATENTEAFF. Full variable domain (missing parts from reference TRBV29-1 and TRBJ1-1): SAVISQKPSRDICQRGTSLTIQCQVDSQVTMMFWYRQQPGQSLTLIATANQGSEATYESGFVIDKFPISRPNLTFSTLTVSNMSPEDSSIYLCSGSATENTEAFFGQGTRLTVV.

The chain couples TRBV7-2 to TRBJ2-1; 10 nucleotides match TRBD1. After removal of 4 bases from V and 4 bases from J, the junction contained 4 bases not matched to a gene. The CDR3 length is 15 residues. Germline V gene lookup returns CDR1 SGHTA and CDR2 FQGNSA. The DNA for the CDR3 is TGTGCCAGCAGCTCGGACAGGGGGGAATACAATGAGCAGTTCTTC. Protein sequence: CASSSDRGEYNEQFF.